These T cell receptor beta chains were read from a single sample in a study of early stage breast cancer tumors. Clones were sequenced by immunoSEQ multiplex PCR, and TCRdb holds only the in-frame ones, with some missing. The sample lists 25,000 to 30,000 clones, approximately 72% occurring once. Sequencing input: blood. These TCRs come from a person aged 50-59 years with breast cancer. CDR3s include the opening cysteine and the closing phenylalanine or tryptophan. The order of the fields is clone size, J gene, D gene, V gene, CDR3 protein, CDR3 DNA. A D gene is named only where the DNA matches it firmly. Size is omitted from some rows. Given values are once, few, many or a class for expanded clones.

>.|TRBJ2-2|TRBD2|TRBV30
CAWSGGLANTGELFF
TGTGCCTGGAGTGGGGGACTAGCGAACACCGGGGAGCTGTTTTTT
>.|TRBJ2-1|.|TRBV6-5
CASRAMGEQFF
TGTGCCAGCAGAGCCATGGGGGAGCAGTTCTTC
>.|TRBJ2-7|TRBD1|TRBV13
CASSSQQGPSYEQYF
TGTGCCAGCAGCTCTCAACAGGGGCCCTCCTACGAGCAGTACTTC
>.|TRBJ2-5|.|TRBV5-1
CASSSSRPDRETQYF
TGCGCCAGCAGCTCCTCCCGCCCCGATCGAGAGACCCAGTACTTC
>once|TRBJ2-1|.|TRBV14
CASSQFGVTSSYNEQFF
TGTGCCAGCAGCCAATTCGGAGTAACGAGCTCCTACAATGAGCAGTTCTTC
>once|TRBJ2-1|.|TRBV19
CASSIRDLNRQFF
TGTGCCAGTAGTATCCGGGACTTAAATCGGCAGTTCTTC
>.|TRBJ2-7|.|TRBV6-1
CASSESLGGRGEQYF
TGTGCCAGCAGTGAAAGCCTGGGGGGCAGGGGCGAGCAGTACTTC
>.|TRBJ1-2|.|TRBV10-3
CAISEGAGANYGYTF
TGTGCCATCAGTGAGGGGGCAGGGGCGAACTATGGCTACACCTTC
>.|TRBJ2-3|TRBD2|TRBV5-1
CASSLAGGGPDTQYF
TGCGCCAGCAGCCTAGCGGGAGGCGGGCCAGATACGCAGTATTTT
>.|TRBJ2-1|TRBD2|TRBV5-1
CASSKGTSSLLGNEQFF
TGCGCCAGCAGCAAAGGGACTAGCTCCTTACTGGGCAATGAGCAGTTCTTC
>once|TRBJ2-7|TRBD2|TRBV4-1
CASSPPGGRATNEQYF
TGCGCCAGCAGCCCTCCGGGGGGGAGGGCCACGAACGAGCAGTACTTC
>few|TRBJ1-1|TRBD1|TRBV6-6
CASSVTGAGTEAFF
TGTGCCAGCAGTGTGACAGGGGCAGGAACTGAAGCTTTCTTT
>.|TRBJ2-1|.|TRBV5-1
CASSPTGSYNEQFF
TGCGCCAGCAGCCCCACAGGCTCCTACAATGAGCAGTTCTTC
>.|TRBJ1-1|.|TRBV19
CASRTGNTEAFF
TGTGCCAGTCGTACAGGGAACACTGAAGCTTTCTTT
>.|TRBJ1-2|.|TRBV19
CASTRGGLNNYGYTF
TGTGCCAGTACTAGAGGGGGGTTGAATAACTATGGCTACACCTTC
>.|TRBJ2-3|.|TRBV5-5
CASSLWNRDSTDTQYF
TGTGCCAGCAGCCTGTGGAACCGGGACAGCACAGATACGCAGTATTTT
>.|TRBJ1-4|.|TRBV19
CASRRAPNEKLFF
TGTGCCAGTCGTAGGGCACCTAATGAAAAACTGTTTTTT
>.|TRBJ1-2|TRBD1|TRBV9
CASSGQGANGYTF
TGTGCCAGCAGCGGCCAGGGGGCCAATGGCTACACCTTC
>.|TRBJ2-3|.|TRBV6-6
CASSIADPDTQYF
TGTGCCAGCAGTATAGCGGATCCAGATACGCAGTATTTT
>once|TRBJ2-2|TRBD1|TRBV11-2
CASSQGQGVGELFF
TGTGCCAGCAGCCAAGGACAGGGAGTGGGGGAGCTGTTTTTT
>.|TRBJ2-5|TRBD2|TRBV7-9
CASSSTSGRDSRETQYF
TGTGCCAGCAGCTCCACCAGCGGGAGGGATTCCCGAGAGACCCAGTACTTC
>.|TRBJ2-7|TRBD2|TRBV5-6
CASSLGPSGMFYEQYF
TGTGCCAGCAGCTTGGGGCCTAGCGGGATGTTCTACGAGCAGTACTTC